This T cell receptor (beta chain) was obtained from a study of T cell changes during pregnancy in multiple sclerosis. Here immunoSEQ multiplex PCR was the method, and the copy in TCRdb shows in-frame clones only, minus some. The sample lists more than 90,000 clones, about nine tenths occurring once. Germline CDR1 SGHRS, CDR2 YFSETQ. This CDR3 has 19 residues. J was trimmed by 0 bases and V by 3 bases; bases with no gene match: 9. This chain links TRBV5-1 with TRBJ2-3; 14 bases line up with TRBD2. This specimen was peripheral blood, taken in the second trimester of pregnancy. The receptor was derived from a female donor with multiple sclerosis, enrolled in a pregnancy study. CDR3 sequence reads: CASSSGLAGGRPSTDTQYF. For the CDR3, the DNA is TGCGCCAGCAGCTCAGGACTAGCGGGAGGACGCCCTAGCACAGATACGCAGTATTTT.